This passage covers 18 T cell receptor beta chains from one sample sequenced in a study of blood T cell repertoires in COVID-19. The data were produced by immunoSEQ multiplex PCR, yet TCRdb's version contains in-frame clones alone and is incomplete. Of roughly 120,000 clones in the sample, over 75% were seen once. The sequenced material came from peripheral blood. These receptors were taken from an elderly man with acute or convalescent COVID-19.

The CDR3 spells CASSERAPGDQPQHF. CDR3 sequence (DNA): TGTGCCAGCAGTGAACGGGCTCCCGGGGATCAGCCCCAGCATTTT. The rearrangement joins TRBV2 to TRBJ1-5; D is unclear. The germline V gene has CDR1 SNHLY and CDR2 FYNNEI. The V and J ends lost 2 bases and 5 bases respectively, with 13 bases between them. The CDR3 sequence is 15 residues long. Drawing the rest from reference TRBV2 and TRBJ1-5, the complete variable domain is EPEVTQTPSHQVTQMGQEVILRCVPISNHLYFYWYRQILGQKVEFLVSFYNNEISEKSEIFDDQFSVERPDGSNFTLKIRSTKLEDSAMYFCASSERAPGDQPQHFGDGTRLSIL.

The CDR3 DNA reads as TGTGCCAGCAGTTACCGGACAGGGGACGGTTATCAGCCCCAGCATTTT. Translated: CASSYRTGDGYQPQHF. The chain carries TRBV6-5 and TRBJ1-5; 9 bases line up with TRBD1. The J segment lost 5 bases and the V segment lost 2 bases, leaving 7 bases of the junction unmatched. Per the germline V gene, CDR1 is MNHEY and CDR2 is SVGAGI. The CDR3 contains 16 residues.

The gene calls are TRBV7-9 and TRBJ1-6, with TRBD1 matching over 9 bases. V gave up 3 bases and J gave up 8 bases; unmatched junction bases: 8. CDR3 length: 16 residues. In germline, CDR1 is SEHNR, CDR2 FQNEAQ (reference sequence). The CDR3 coding sequence is TGTGCCAGCAGCTTTGGAGACAGGGGGAGGTATTCACCCCTCCACTTT. This translates into CASSFGDRGRYSPLHF.

V and J are TRBV3-1 (or the pseudogene TRBV3-2) and TRBJ2-1; weak D call: TRBD2 (5 bases). Germline loops: CDR1 LGHDT, CDR2 YNNKEL (reference sequence). This CDR3 spans 16 amino acids. The V end was cut by 2 bases, the J end by 4 bases, with 15 bases between. CDR3 in DNA: TGTGCCAGCAGCCAATCGGCTACGGGGAAATACAATGAGCAGTTCTTC. Translation: CASSQSATGKYNEQFF.

The chain links TRBV7-2 to TRBJ1-6; 7 nucleotides align to TRBD1. Per the germline V gene, CDR1 is SGHTA and CDR2 is FQGNSA. J gave up 7 bases and V 5 bases, and 2 bases lay outside the gene matches. The CDR3 sequence is 13 residues long. CDR3 coding DNA: TGTGCCAGCAGCCCAGGGGGGAATTCACCCCTCCACTTT. Translation: CASSPGGNSPLHF. Combining the CDR3 with reference TRBV7-2 and TRBJ1-6 gives the whole variable domain GAGVSQSPSNKVTEKGKDVELRCDPISGHTALYWYRQSLGQGLEFLIYFQGNSAPDKSGLPSDRFSAERTGGSVSTLTIQRTQQEDSAVYLCASSPGGNSPLHFGNGTRLTVT.

DNA of the CDR3: TGTGCCAGCAGAGCAGCCGGAGGGGGAAACACCATATATTTT. This gives the protein CASRAAGGGNTIYF. The chain combines TRBV27 with TRBJ1-3, with D unresolved. The CDR3 sequence is 14 residues long. Trimming removed 6 bases at V and 4 bases at J, with 13 bases between. Germline CDR1 MNHEY, CDR2 SMNVEV (reference sequence).

The V and J genes are TRBV4-2 and TRBJ1-5; 8 nucleotides match TRBD1. Trimming removed 1 base from V and 3 bases from J; junction bases left unmatched: 8. The germline V gene has CDR1 LGHNA and CDR2 YNFKEQ. This CDR3 spans 17 amino acids. CDR3 region: CASSQGGQDGANQPQHF. The CDR3 DNA follows: TGTGCCAGCAGCCAAGGGGGACAGGATGGGGCCAATCAGCCCCAGCATTTT.

V and J are TRBV12-5 and TRBJ2-3, with D unresolved. V was clipped by 2 bases and J by 4 bases, with 10 bases between them. The CDR3 covers 14 residues. CDR1 and CDR2 from the germline V gene are LGHNT and FRNRAP. CDR3 sequence: CASGLFNSPDTQYF. CDR3 coding DNA: TGTGCTAGTGGTTTGTTTAACAGCCCAGATACGCAGTATTTT.

The chain combines TRBV7-3 with TRBJ1-3; D unresolved. The CDR3 is made up of 15 amino acids. Trimming removed 2 bases from V and 4 bases from J, with 12 bases in between. CDR1 and CDR2 (germline): SGHTA, FQGTGA. CDR3 loop: CASSLGPAPGNTIYF. Written as DNA, the CDR3 is TGTGCCAGCAGCTTAGGCCCCGCTCCCGGAAACACCATATATTTT.

This clone was picked up one time. The J gene is TRBJ1-1, the V gene TRBV19, with TRBD1 as a possible D gene (5 bases). The V gene lost 4 bases and the J gene lost 0 bases, with 18 bases spanning the gap. In germline, CDR1 is LNHDA, CDR2 SQIVND (reference sequence). The CDR3 is 17 amino acids. The chain's CDR3 is CASSTRKGSPVNTEAFF. CDR3 DNA sequence: TGTGCCAGTAGTACCAGAAAGGGGTCCCCGGTGAACACTGAAGCTTTCTTT.

The chain links TRBV5-1 to TRBJ1-6, with 7 bases fitting TRBD1. Trimming removed 3 bases from V and 6 bases from J; junction bases left unmatched: 6. The CDR3 is made up of 15 amino acids. In germline, CDR1 is SGHRS, CDR2 YFSETQ. CDR3 sequence: CASSSNTGVNSPLHF. The CDR3 DNA follows: TGCGCCAGCAGCTCTAATACAGGGGTTAATTCACCCCTCCACTTT. Complete variable domain (other parts from reference TRBV5-1 and TRBJ1-6): KAGVTQTPRYLIKTRGQQVTLSCSPISGHRSVSWYQQTPGQGLQFLFEYFSETQRNKGNFPGRFSGRQFSNSRSEMNVSTLELGDSALYLCASSSNTGVNSPLHFGNGTRLTVT.

The V call is TRBV7-9, the J call TRBJ1-5; no clear D. Trimming took 5 bases from V and 5 from J, leaving 13 bases between them. Germline CDR1 reads SEHNR; CDR2 reads FQNEAQ (reference sequence). This CDR3 has 14 amino acids. The DNA for the CDR3 is TGTGCCAGCAGCGGCCCTTCTTCAGATCAGCCCCAGCATTTT. Amino acids: CASSGPSSDQPQHF.

This chain's CDR3 is CAISESDQRGSINTGELFF. The CDR3 DNA is TGTGCCATCAGTGAGTCTGATCAGCGGGGGAGCATAAACACCGGGGAGCTGTTTTTT. The J gene is TRBJ2-2, the V gene TRBV10-3; 8 bases match TRBD2. Trimming took 0 bases from V and 2 from J; bases not matched to a gene: 11. The CDR3 has 19 residues. CDR1 and CDR2 (germline): ENHRY, SYGVKD.

The V and J genes are TRBV6-2 or TRBV6-3 and TRBJ2-7, with D possibly TRBD2 on 7 matching bases. V gave up 6 bases and J gave up 3 bases, with 18 bases separating them. This CDR3 contains 15 residues. Per germline, CDR1 MNHEY and CDR2 SVGEGT. The CDR3 sequence: CASSFAGGRGYEQYF. The CDR3 nucleotides read TGTGCCAGCAGCTTCGCCGGGGGGCGCGGCTACGAGCAGTACTTC.

The chain has TRBV19 and TRBJ2-3, with TRBD2 matching over 15 bases. The CDR3 loop spans 17 amino acids. Unmatched junction bases numbered 6, after V lost 4 bases and J lost 4 bases. Per germline, CDR1 LNHDA and CDR2 SQIVND (reference sequence). In nucleotides, the CDR3 is TGTGCCAGTAGTAACGGCGGGACTAGCGGGAGGTCAGATACGCAGTATTTT. Translating gives CASSNGGTSGRSDTQYF.

The genes are TRBV5-5 and TRBJ1-5, with D tentatively TRBD1 (5 bases). This CDR3 spans 15 amino acids. Trimming stripped 0 bases from V and 2 bases from J, with 9 bases between. Germline V CDR1 and CDR2: SGHKS, YYEKEE (reference sequence). DNA of the CDR3: TGTGCCAGCAGCTTGGATGCCAGGGGCAATCAGCCCCAGCATTTT. Translation gives CASSLDARGNQPQHF.

This clone is a singleton in its sample. This sequence joins TRBV9 and TRBJ1-3; D may be TRBD1 (5 bases). Trimming pared 0 bases from V and 5 bases from J, leaving 9 bases between. This CDR3 is 14 amino acids long. The germline CDR1 and CDR2 sequences are SGDLS and YYNGEE. CDR3: CASSVAGPRNTIYF. The CDR3 DNA reads as TGTGCCAGCAGCGTAGCAGGGCCGCGAAACACCATATATTTT.

The chain couples TRBV5-1 to TRBJ1-2; D gene ambiguous. V lost 0 bases and J lost 7, with 10 bases in between. Germline CDR1 reads SGHRS; CDR2 reads YFSETQ. The length of the CDR3 is 13 residues. This CDR3 reads CASSLDVQFGYTF. CDR3 DNA sequence: TGCGCCAGCAGCTTGGACGTACAGTTTGGCTACACCTTC.